This is a list of T cell receptor beta chains from one sample in a study of blood T cell repertoires in COVID-19. Repertoires were generated with immunoSEQ multiplex PCR, while TCRdb's copy carries only in-frame clones and drops some. Of some 310,000 clones listed, approximately 87% were seen once; the top ten hold under 3%. Material for sequencing was peripheral blood. These TCRs come from a woman in her 30s with COVID-19, enrolled during active disease. The CDR3 runs from the conserved cysteine through the conserved F or W. Fields, in order: J gene, V gene, D gene, clone size, CDR3 DNA, CDR3 protein. The D gene is left open where the match is weak. Not every row has a clone size; where given, it reads once, few, many or a size class.

TRBJ1-1,TRBV12-3/TRBV12-4,NA,NA,TGTGCCAGCAGTTTGAGGGCTGGTGAAGCTTTCTTT,CASSLRAGEAFF
TRBJ2-5,TRBV9,NA,NA,TGTGCCAGCAGCGTAGGAGCTGGTTTCGAGACCCAGTACTTC,CASSVGAGFETQYF
TRBJ2-3,TRBV19,TRBD2,NA,TGTGCCAGTAGACTTAGCGGGTCTAGCACAGATACGCAGTATTTT,CASRLSGSSTDTQYF
TRBJ2-1,TRBV11-3,TRBD2,NA,TGTGCCAGCAGCCCCCGGACTAGCGGAAATTACAATGAGCAGTTCTTC,CASSPRTSGNYNEQFF
TRBJ2-2,TRBV12-5,TRBD2,NA,TGTGCTAGTGGTTTGACGACTAGCGGGAACACCGGGGAGCTGTTTTTT,CASGLTTSGNTGELFF
TRBJ1-1,TRBV19,NA,NA,TGTGCCAGTAGAAGGGAGATGAACACTGAAGCTTTCTTT,CASRREMNTEAFF
TRBJ2-7,TRBV6-4,TRBD1,NA,TGTGCCAGCAGTCCAGCGCCGGGACAGGCGACCTACGAGCAGTACTTC,CASSPAPGQATYEQYF
TRBJ2-1,TRBV3-1/TRBV3-2,TRBD1,NA,TGTGCCAGCAGCCCGAGACAGGGTCGCTCCTACAATGAGCAGTTCTTC,CASSPRQGRSYNEQFF
TRBJ1-1,TRBV7-6,NA,NA,TGTGCCAGCAGCTTAGGGCAGGCGACTGAAGCTTTCTTT,CASSLGQATEAFF
TRBJ2-2,TRBV5-4,TRBD2,NA,TGTGCCAGCAGCTTCCCTAGCGGGAGGGCCCTGACCGGGGAGCTGTTTTTT,CASSFPSGRALTGELFF
TRBJ2-3,TRBV5-4,TRBD1,NA,TGTGCCAGCAGTTGGGACAGCCCTAGCACAGATACGCAGTATTTT,CASSWDSPSTDTQYF
TRBJ1-1,TRBV7-8,NA,once,TGTGCCAGCAGCTTGGGCCGGGAGGGATCGAACACTGAAGCTTTCTTT,CASSLGREGSNTEAFF
TRBJ1-2,TRBV29-1,NA,NA,TGCAGCGTTGGAGGGCCGATCTATGGCTACACCTTC,CSVGGPIYGYTF
TRBJ1-2,TRBV27,NA,NA,TGTGCCAGCAGTTTTTGGGGGGACTATGGCTACACCTTC,CASSFWGDYGYTF
TRBJ2-4,TRBV19,TRBD1,NA,TGTGCCAGTAGTCAATCACGACAGGGGAACATTCAGTACTTC,CASSQSRQGNIQYF
TRBJ1-1,TRBV30,TRBD1,NA,TGTGCCTGGAGCGATCGACAGGGGGTAGCTTTCTTT,CAWSDRQGVAFF
TRBJ2-7,TRBV7-9,TRBD2,NA,TGTGCCAGCAGCTCCTCCGGATGGAGCGGGGCCAGCTCCTACGAGCAGTACTTC,CASSSSGWSGASSYEQYF
TRBJ2-3,TRBV5-8,NA,once,TGTGCCAGCAGGCCCCAGGTGTACACGCAGTATTTT,CASRPQVYTQYF
TRBJ1-6,TRBV3-1/TRBV3-2,NA,NA,TGTGCCAGCAGCCTGATCCCGGGGCAGGGAGGCTCACCCCTCCACTTT,CASSLIPGQGGSPLHF
TRBJ1-2,TRBV5-1,NA,NA,TGCGCCAGCAGCCTTACAGAGATCTATGGCTACACCTTC,CASSLTEIYGYTF
TRBJ1-5,TRBV19,NA,NA,TGTGCCAGTAGTCTACGACAGACGAATCAGCCCCAGCATTTT,CASSLRQTNQPQHF
TRBJ2-3,TRBV28,TRBD2,NA,TGTGCCAGCAGCCCGCCGGGAGGGAGAGCAGATACGCAGTATTTT,CASSPPGGRADTQYF
TRBJ2-7,TRBV25-1,NA,once,TGTGCCAGCAGTGAGCGCTACAGGGACGAGCAGTACTTC,CASSERYRDEQYF
TRBJ2-1,TRBV9,NA,NA,TGTGCCAGCAGCGTAACAGGGATCGATGAGCAGTTCTTC,CASSVTGIDEQFF
TRBJ1-2,TRBV27,NA,NA,TGTGCCAGCAGTCTCAGAGGGTTAGATGGCTACACCTTC,CASSLRGLDGYTF
TRBJ2-7,TRBV10-3,NA,once,TGTGCCATCAGTGGACAGGTGAGCTCCTACGAGCAGTACTTC,CAISGQVSSYEQYF
TRBJ2-2,TRBV7-9,NA,NA,TGTGCCAGCAGCTTAGTCGGCAGGGTATCCGGGGAGCTGTTTTTT,CASSLVGRVSGELFF
TRBJ2-1,TRBV27,TRBD2,once,TGTGCCAGCAGTTCGGGACTAGCGGGAGGTAGGGATGAGCAGTTCTTC,CASSSGLAGGRDEQFF
TRBJ2-1,TRBV18,TRBD2,NA,TGTGCCAGCTCACCACGGTCTAGCGACGGGGGGGGTGAGCAGTTCTTC,CASSPRSSDGGGEQFF
TRBJ2-1,TRBV21-1,NA,once,TGTGCCAGCAGCAAAGGGGGGATAGCGGGGTACAATGAGCAGTTCTTC,CASSKGGIAGYNEQFF
TRBJ2-1,TRBV19,NA,NA,TGTGCCAGTAGTATAGCCAGAAGCTCCTACAATGAGCAGTTCTTC,CASSIARSSYNEQFF
TRBJ2-3,TRBV11-1,NA,NA,TGTGCCAGCAGCTTAGCTCTAAACACAGATACGCAGTATTTT,CASSLALNTDTQYF
TRBJ2-7,TRBV3-1/TRBV3-2,NA,NA,TGTGCCAGCAGCTTTGGTCAGGGCTACGAGCAGTACTTC,CASSFGQGYEQYF
TRBJ1-4,TRBV4-1,NA,NA,TGCGCCACCTCAGGTCCAACTAATGAAAAACTGTTTTTT,CATSGPTNEKLFF
TRBJ2-7,TRBV28,TRBD1,NA,TGTGCCAGCACCGATTCGGACAGGATCTACGAGCAGTACTTC,CASTDSDRIYEQYF
TRBJ2-6,TRBV18,TRBD1,NA,TGTGCCAGCTGGGACAGGGCTTCTGGGGCCAACGTCCTGACTTTC,CASWDRASGANVLTF
TRBJ1-2,TRBV3-1/TRBV3-2,NA,once,TGTGCCAGCAGCCATTACCAGGACACCGCCAAAGGTGGCTACACCTTC,CASSHYQDTAKGGYTF
TRBJ1-1,TRBV5-1,TRBD1,once,TGCGCCAGCAGCCTCTGGACAGGGGGGGACACTGAAGCTTTCTTT,CASSLWTGGDTEAFF
TRBJ2-1,TRBV9,NA,few,TGTGCCAGCAGCTCTTGGGACATTCACAATGAGCAGTTCTTC,CASSSWDIHNEQFF
TRBJ1-1,TRBV6-1,NA,NA,TGTGCCAGCAGTGAAAGGAGCACTGAAGCTTTCTTT,CASSERSTEAFF
TRBJ2-2,TRBV4-2,TRBD2,NA,TGTGCCAGCAGCCAAGGGCCCCAGACTAGCGGGGGGTCCGGGGAGCTGTTTTTT,CASSQGPQTSGGSGELFF
TRBJ2-3,TRBV5-4,NA,NA,TGTGCCAGCAGCTTGGACTCGGTCGGCACAGATACGCAGTATTTT,CASSLDSVGTDTQYF
TRBJ1-2,TRBV3-1/TRBV3-2,NA,NA,TGTGCCAGCAGCCGGGGGACATCCAGTGACTATGGCTACACCTTC,CASSRGTSSDYGYTF
TRBJ1-5,TRBV7-8,NA,NA,TGTGCCAGCAGCTTATCGCGGGGGGCGCCCCAGCCCCAGCATTTT,CASSLSRGAPQPQHF
TRBJ2-7,TRBV7-6,TRBD1,once,TGTGCCAGCAGCCCCCGGGACAGGGGTGACACCTACGAGCAGTACTTC,CASSPRDRGDTYEQYF
TRBJ1-3,TRBV7-9,NA,NA,TGTGCCAGCAGCCCTCCGGGAGAGACTGGAAACACCATATATTTT,CASSPPGETGNTIYF
TRBJ1-1,TRBV6-5,NA,NA,TGTGCCAGCAGTTATTCGCAGAATCACAACACTGAAGCTTTCTTT,CASSYSQNHNTEAFF
TRBJ2-1,TRBV11-2,TRBD2,NA,TGTGCCAGCAGCTTATCCCTAGCGGGGACGTATGAGCAGTTCTTC,CASSLSLAGTYEQFF